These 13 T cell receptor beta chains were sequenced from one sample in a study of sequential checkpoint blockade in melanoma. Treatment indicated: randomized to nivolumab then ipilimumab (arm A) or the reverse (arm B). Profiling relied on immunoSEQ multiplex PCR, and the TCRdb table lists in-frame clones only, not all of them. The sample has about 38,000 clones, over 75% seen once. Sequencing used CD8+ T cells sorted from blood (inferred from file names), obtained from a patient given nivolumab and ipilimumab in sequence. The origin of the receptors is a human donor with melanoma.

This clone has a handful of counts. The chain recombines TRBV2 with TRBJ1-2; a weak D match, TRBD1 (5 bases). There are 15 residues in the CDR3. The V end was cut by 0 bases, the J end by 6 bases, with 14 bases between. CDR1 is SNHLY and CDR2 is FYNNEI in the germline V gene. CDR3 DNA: TGTGCCAGCAGTGAAGCGTCGGGGGGAGGAGATGGCTACACCTTC. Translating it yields CASSEASGGGDGYTF.

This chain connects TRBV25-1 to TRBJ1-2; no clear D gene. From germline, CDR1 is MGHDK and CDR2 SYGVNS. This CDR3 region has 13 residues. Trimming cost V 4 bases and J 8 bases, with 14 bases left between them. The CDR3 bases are TGTGCCAGCAGTGGCCGGATGGGCCCAGGCTACACCTTC. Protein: CASSGRMGPGYTF.

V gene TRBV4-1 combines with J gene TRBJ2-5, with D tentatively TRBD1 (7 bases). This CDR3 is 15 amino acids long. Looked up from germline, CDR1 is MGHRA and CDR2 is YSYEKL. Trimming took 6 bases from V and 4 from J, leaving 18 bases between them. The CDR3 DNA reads TGCGCCAGCAGTCCCGAGGGGGCAGCGGGAGAGACCCAGTACTTC. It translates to CASSPEGAAGETQYF.

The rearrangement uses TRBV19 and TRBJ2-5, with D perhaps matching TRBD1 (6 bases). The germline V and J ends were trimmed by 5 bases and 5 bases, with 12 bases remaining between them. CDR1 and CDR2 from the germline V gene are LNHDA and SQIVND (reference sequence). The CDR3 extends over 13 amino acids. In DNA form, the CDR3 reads TGTGCCAGTAGTGCCACAGGGATGGAGACCCAGTACTTC. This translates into CASSATGMETQYF.

The CDR3 sequence is CASSQGAGLAAFQETQYF. The CDR3 bases are TGCGCCAGCAGCCAGGGCGCGGGACTAGCGGCCTTCCAAGAGACCCAGTACTTC. The chain links TRBV4-1 to TRBJ2-5, with 11 bases matching TRBD2. Germline loops: CDR1 MGHRA, CDR2 YSYEKL. The CDR3 runs to 18 residues. Germline trimming cut 3 bases from V and 1 base from J; bases unmatched to any gene: 10.

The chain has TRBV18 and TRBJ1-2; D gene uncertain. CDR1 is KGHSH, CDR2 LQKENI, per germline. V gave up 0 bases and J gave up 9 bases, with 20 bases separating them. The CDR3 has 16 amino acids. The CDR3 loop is CASSPPMGSSVWSYTF. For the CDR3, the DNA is TGTGCCAGCTCACCACCCATGGGCAGCTCAGTATGGAGCTACACCTTC.

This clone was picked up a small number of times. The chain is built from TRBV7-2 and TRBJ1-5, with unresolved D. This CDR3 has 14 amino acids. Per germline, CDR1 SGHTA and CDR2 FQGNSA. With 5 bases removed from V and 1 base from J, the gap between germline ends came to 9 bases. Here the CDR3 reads CASSPTGSNQPQHF. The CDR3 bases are TGTGCCAGCAGCCCTACGGGAAGCAATCAGCCCCAGCATTTT.

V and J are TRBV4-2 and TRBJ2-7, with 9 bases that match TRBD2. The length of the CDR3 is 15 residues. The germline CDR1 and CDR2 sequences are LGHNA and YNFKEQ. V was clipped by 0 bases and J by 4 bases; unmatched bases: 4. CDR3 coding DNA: TGTGCCAGCAGCCAAGACGCGGGAGGGCCGTACGAGCAGTACTTC. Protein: CASSQDAGGPYEQYF.

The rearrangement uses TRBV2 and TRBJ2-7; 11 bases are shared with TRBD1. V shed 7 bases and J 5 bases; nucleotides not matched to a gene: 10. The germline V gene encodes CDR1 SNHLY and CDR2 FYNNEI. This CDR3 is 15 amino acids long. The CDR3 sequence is CASNPPGQGVHEQYF. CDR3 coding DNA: TGTGCCAGCAATCCGCCGGGACAGGGGGTTCACGAGCAGTACTTC.

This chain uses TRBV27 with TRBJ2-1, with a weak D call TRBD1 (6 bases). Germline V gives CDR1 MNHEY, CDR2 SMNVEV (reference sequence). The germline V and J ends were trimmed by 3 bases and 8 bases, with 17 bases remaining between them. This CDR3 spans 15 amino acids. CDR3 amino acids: CASSLSGTPSYEQFF. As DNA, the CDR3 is TGTGCCAGCAGTTTGTCCGGGACACCAAGCTATGAGCAGTTCTTC.

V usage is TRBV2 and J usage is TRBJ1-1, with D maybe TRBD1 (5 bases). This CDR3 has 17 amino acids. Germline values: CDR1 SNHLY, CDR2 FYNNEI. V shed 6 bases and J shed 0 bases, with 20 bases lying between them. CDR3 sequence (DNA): TGTGCCAGCAGAGAAAGGATTACAGGAGCTCTGAACACTGAAGCTTTCTTT. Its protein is CASRERITGALNTEAFF.

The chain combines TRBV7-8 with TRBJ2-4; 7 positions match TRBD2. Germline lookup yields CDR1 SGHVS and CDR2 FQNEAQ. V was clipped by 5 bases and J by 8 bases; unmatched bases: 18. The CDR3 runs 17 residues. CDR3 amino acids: CASSRRADGRLGDIQYF. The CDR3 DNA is TGTGCCAGCAGCCGCCGGGCGGACGGGAGGCTGGGGGACATTCAGTACTTC.

CDR3 residues: CASSSARDREKGTGELFF. For the CDR3, the DNA is TGTGCCAGCAGCTCCGCCCGCGACAGGGAGAAGGGCACCGGGGAGCTGTTTTTT. V is TRBV5-6 and J is TRBJ2-2; 7 bases match TRBD1. The germline V gene encodes CDR1 SGHDT and CDR2 YYEEEE. The junction had 15 bases not matched to a gene; V was cut back by 3 bases and J by 4 bases. The CDR3 runs 18 residues.